The rows below give T cell receptor beta chains drawn from one sample of a study of T cell changes during pregnancy in multiple sclerosis. Produced via immunoSEQ multiplex PCR; TCRdb's table is partial and in-frame only. The sample comprises 100,000 or so clones, 80% to 95% of which are singletons, and 2.5% to 3.5% rests with the top ten. Sequenced here: peripheral blood, sampled in the second trimester of pregnancy. The receptors originated from a female donor with multiple sclerosis, enrolled in a pregnancy study. The CDR3 runs from the conserved cysteine through the conserved F or W. The D gene is left open where the match is weak. A row's size may be missing; if present it is once, few, many or a size class.

CDR3aa: CASSLLGDSRNQPQHF; CDR3nt: TGTGCCAGCAGCTTATTAGGGGACAGCCGGAATCAGCCCCAGCATTTT; d_gene: TRBD1; abundance: -; j_gene: TRBJ1-5; len: 16; v_gene: TRBV7-8
CDR3aa: CASQTGDYEKLFF; CDR3nt: TGTGCCAGCCAGACAGGGGATTATGAAAAACTGTTTTTT; d_gene: TRBD1; abundance: -; j_gene: TRBJ1-4; len: 13; v_gene: TRBV28
CDR3aa: CASSLLLGRNGELFF; CDR3nt: TGTGCCAGCAGCTTGCTTCTAGGGAGGAACGGGGAGCTGTTTTTT; d_gene: -; abundance: -; j_gene: TRBJ2-2; len: 15; v_gene: TRBV5-6
CDR3aa: CASSLESARVNYGYTF; CDR3nt: TGTGCCAGCAGCTTAGAGAGTGCGAGGGTTAACTATGGCTACACCTTC; d_gene: -; abundance: -; j_gene: TRBJ1-2; len: 16; v_gene: TRBV11-2
CDR3aa: CASARVGAQGYEQYF; CDR3nt: TGTGCCAGCGCCCGAGTGGGGGCCCAGGGCTACGAGCAGTACTTC; d_gene: -; abundance: -; j_gene: TRBJ2-7; len: 15; v_gene: TRBV6-5
CDR3aa: CATGGPPLANQPQHF; CDR3nt: TGTGCCACCGGAGGTCCACCCCTGGCAAATCAGCCCCAGCATTTT; d_gene: -; abundance: -; j_gene: TRBJ1-5; len: 15; v_gene: TRBV15
CDR3aa: CASSSFTSQGSRVKNIQYF; CDR3nt: TGTGCCAGCAGCTCATTTACAAGTCAAGGTTCGAGGGTCAAAAACATTCAGTACTTC; d_gene: -; abundance: -; j_gene: TRBJ2-4; len: 19; v_gene: TRBV11-2
CDR3aa: CASSLIGSYEQYF; CDR3nt: TGTGCCAGCAGTTTAATCGGCTCCTACGAGCAGTACTTC; d_gene: -; abundance: -; j_gene: TRBJ2-7; len: 13; v_gene: TRBV27
CDR3aa: CASNQDRTDQPQHF; CDR3nt: TGTGCCAGCAATCAGGACAGGACCGATCAGCCCCAGCATTTT; d_gene: TRBD1; abundance: -; j_gene: TRBJ1-5; len: 14; v_gene: TRBV28
CDR3aa: CASSRGNTGELFF; CDR3nt: TGTGCCAGCAGTAGAGGCAACACCGGGGAGCTGTTTTTT; d_gene: -; abundance: -; j_gene: TRBJ2-2; len: 13; v_gene: TRBV6-6
CDR3aa: CAWSRGSGANVLTF; CDR3nt: TGTGCCTGGAGTAGGGGGTCCGGGGCCAACGTCCTGACTTTC; d_gene: -; abundance: -; j_gene: TRBJ2-6; len: 14; v_gene: TRBV30
CDR3aa: CASSSTASSGNTIYF; CDR3nt: TGCGCCAGCAGCTCGACAGCGAGCTCTGGAAACACCATATATTTT; d_gene: -; abundance: few; j_gene: TRBJ1-3; len: 15; v_gene: TRBV5-1
CDR3aa: CASSPVAHRVANTDTQYF; CDR3nt: TGTGCCAGCAGCCCGGTAGCCCACAGGGTCGCGAACACAGATACGCAGTATTTT; d_gene: -; abundance: -; j_gene: TRBJ2-3; len: 18; v_gene: TRBV7-9
CDR3aa: CASSWGLAGNEQFF; CDR3nt: TGCGCCAGCAGCTGGGGACTAGCCGGTAATGAGCAGTTCTTC; d_gene: TRBD2; abundance: -; j_gene: TRBJ2-1; len: 14; v_gene: TRBV5-1